What follows describes a single TCR beta chain. The antigen remains undetermined. The record originates from a study of monozygotic twins with cystic fibrosis. Study-wide findings and caveats: Nucleotide-identical clonotype sharing was significantly higher within monozygotic CF twin pairs than between unrelated CF individuals. V usage most resembled the co-twin in 13 of 16 pairs. Age, concordance and disease severity did not associate with shared CDR3 numbers.

Assay: immunoSEQ multiplex PCR; the TCRdb copy retains only in-frame clones and omits some. The sample shows about 35,000 clones, over 60% of them seen only once. The CDR3 is 17 amino acids. Looked up from germline, CDR1 is ENHRY and CDR2 is SYGVKD. Between the trimmed V and J ends, which lost 5 bases and 4 bases, there was a span of 23 bases. The sequence derives from a girl aged 10-17 years with cystic fibrosis. The specimen was blood. This chain links TRBV10-3 with TRBJ1-2; D is possibly TRBD1 (5 bases). The CDR3 protein is CAISPTRAGKGSYGYTF. CDR3 DNA sequence: TGTGCCATCAGTCCCACCAGGGCGGGTAAAGGATCCTATGGCTACACCTTC.